One sample yielded the 6 T cell receptor beta chains listed below, sequenced in a study of glioma-infiltrating T cells after dendritic cell vaccination. Data came from immunoSEQ multiplex PCR; TCRdb stores just in-frame clones and leaves some out. Counted here are some 78,000 clones, 85% occurring once; the ten biggest clones make up more than 8%. Time point described: after dendritic cell vaccination, including at tumor progression/relapse. The sequencing used blood, collected after dendritic cell vaccination. The receptor set was obtained from a human donor with glioblastoma.

This chain joins TRBV5-1 and TRBJ2-3; D uncertain. Germline V CDR1 and CDR2: SGHRS, YFSETQ. CDR3 length equals 15 residues. The ends were cut back, 5 bases at V and 3 bases at J, with 16 bases in the middle. Here the CDR3 reads CASRNQLRGTDTQYF. The CDR3 DNA reads as TGCGCCAGCAGGAATCAACTACGAGGAACAGATACGCAGTATTTT.

The V gene is TRBV27, the J gene TRBJ2-1; 10 nucleotides agree with TRBD2. Germline V gives CDR1 MNHEY, CDR2 SMNVEV (reference sequence). The ends lost 5 bases at V and 6 bases at J; junction bases unmatched: 7. This CDR3 comprises 15 residues. The CDR3 sequence: CASSPSGGALNEQFF. The CDR3, as DNA: TGTGCCAGCAGTCCCAGCGGGGGGGCCCTCAATGAGCAGTTCTTC.

The chain employs TRBV5-6 and TRBJ2-3, with 8 positions matching TRBD2. The CDR3 is made up of 18 amino acids. J was trimmed by 3 bases and V by 2 bases; bases with no gene match: 14. Germline V gene data show CDR1 as SGHDT and CDR2 as YYEEEE. The CDR3 DNA is TGTGCCAGCAGCTTAATAGCGGGATGGCGAGGGGTTACAGATACGCAGTATTTT. As protein: CASSLIAGWRGVTDTQYF.

This chain joins TRBV7-2 and TRBJ1-2; no clear D gene. The germline V and J ends were trimmed by 7 bases and 1 base, with 13 bases remaining between them. The length of the CDR3 is 14 residues. Germline loops: CDR1 SGHTA, CDR2 FQGNSA. The CDR3 DNA is TGTGCCAGCATCGCAACCGTCAGTAACTATGGCTACACCTTC. It yields the protein CASIATVSNYGYTF. Full variable domain (rest looked up from reference TRBV7-2 and TRBJ1-2): GAGVSQSPSNKVTEKGKDVELRCDPISGHTALYWYRQSLGQGLEFLIYFQGNSAPDKSGLPSDRFSAERTGGSVSTLTIQRTQQEDSAVYLCASIATVSNYGYTFGSGTRLTVV.

The chain has TRBV18 and TRBJ2-2, with D possibly matching TRBD2 (6 bases). In germline, CDR1 is KGHSH, CDR2 LQKENI. V was clipped by 3 bases and J by 2 bases, with 10 bases between them. CDR3 length: 15 residues. The CDR3: CASSPPGGNTGELFF. The CDR3 DNA sequence: TGTGCCAGCTCACCCCCCGGGGGTAACACCGGGGAGCTGTTTTTT.

The chain recombines TRBV5-4 with TRBJ2-7, with TRBD2 matching 12 bases. There are 13 residues in the CDR3. J lost 7 bases, V lost 4 bases, and 3 bases had no gene match. Germline V gene sequence: CDR1 SGHNT, CDR2 YYREEE (reference sequence). The CDR3 DNA reads TGTGCCAGCAGCACTAGCGGGGGGAGGGAGCAGTACTTC. Encoded protein: CASSTSGGREQYF.